A single sample is the source of the 31 T cell receptor beta chains below, sequenced in a study of shared clonotypes between healthy human individuals. Method: immunoSEQ multiplex PCR; TCRdb's copy keeps in-frame clones and lacks some. Of about 680,000 clones listed, 92% were seen once; the top ten hold approximately 24%. Naive CD8 cells comprised CD45RO-negative, CCR7-positively selected cells, excluding terminally differentiated effector memory CD45RA+ cells. Sequenced input: naive CD8+ T cells sorted from blood. The source of these receptors is a young man in good health.

The CDR3 reads CASSPGVVETQYF. CDR3 DNA sequence: TGTGCCAGCAGCCCCGGGGTAGTAGAGACCCAGTACTTC. The J gene is TRBJ2-5, the V gene TRBV6-5, with a tentative D call TRBD2 (5 bases). Germline values: CDR1 MNHEY, CDR2 SVGAGI. This CDR3 has 13 residues. The V end was cut by 6 bases, the J end by 4 bases, with 12 bases between.

The CDR3 DNA follows: TGTGCCAGCAGCTTAGATCTACACCAGGAGCAGTTCTTC. It is translated as CASSLDLHQEQFF. The chain uses TRBV11-3 and TRBJ2-1; D uncertain. The CDR3 sequence is 13 residues long. V lost 0 bases, J lost 10 bases, and 10 bases lay in between. CDR1 and CDR2 (germline): SGHNT, YENEEA. The full variable domain, completed using reference TRBV11-3 and TRBJ2-1, is EAGVVQSPRYKIIEKKQPVAFWCNPISGHNTLYWYLQNLGQGPELLIRYENEEAVDDSQLPKDRFSAERLKGVDSTLKIQPAELGDSAVYLCASSLDLHQEQFFGPGTRLTVL.

The rearrangement uses TRBV7-9 and TRBJ2-1; 10 positions agree with TRBD2. CDR3 length: 16 amino acids. V shed 4 bases, J shed 4 bases, and the junction held 7 bases outside the gene matches. CDR1 and CDR2 (germline): SEHNR, FQNEAQ (reference sequence). CDR3 sequence (DNA): TGTGCCAGCAGCTCCCCCCAACTAGCGGGGTACAATGAGCAGTTCTTC. Protein product: CASSSPQLAGYNEQFF.

J is TRBJ1-5 and V is TRBV13; no clear D. The CDR3 totals 14 residues. CDR1 is PRHDT and CDR2 is FYEKMQ in the germline V gene (reference sequence). Trimming took 0 bases from V and 7 from J, leaving 10 bases between them. CDR3 residues: CASSLGQVGQPQHF. The CDR3 region has the DNA TGTGCCAGCAGCTTAGGTCAGGTCGGGCAGCCCCAGCATTTT.

On this clone itself: Other DNA sequences within the sample encode an identical CDR3. V gene TRBV6-5 combines with J gene TRBJ2-1; D gene ambiguous. Germline loops: CDR1 MNHEY, CDR2 SVGAGI. The CDR3 loop spans 13 amino acids. V lost 3 bases and J 6 bases, leaving 9 bases between the germline ends. CDR3 in amino acids: CASSYSNVNEQFF. The CDR3 DNA reads as TGTGCCAGCAGTTATTCTAATGTCAATGAGCAGTTCTTC.

This clone was seen only a few times. The chain combines TRBV6-5 with TRBJ1-4; possibly TRBD1 for D (6 bases). CDR3 length equals 14 residues. V lost 7 bases and J lost 5, with 14 bases in between. In germline, CDR1 is MNHEY, CDR2 SVGAGI. The CDR3 bases are TGTGCCAGCACCTGGGGGGGGCTCAATGAAAAACTGTTTTTT. Amino acids: CASTWGGLNEKLFF.

As regards this clone: Additional DNA sequences in this sample encode the identical CDR3. J is TRBJ1-4 and V is TRBV28; unclear D gene. The V end lost 6 bases, the J end lost 5 bases, and 13 bases lay between the germline ends. The CDR3 consists of 14 residues. From germline, CDR1 is MDHEN and CDR2 SYDVKM. In DNA, the CDR3 is TGTGCCAGCAGCCCCGATAGACCGAATGAAAAACTGTTTTTT. Protein: CASSPDRPNEKLFF.

V and J are TRBV27 and TRBJ2-7; 8 positions match TRBD2. Trimming removed 6 bases from V and 4 bases from J; junction bases left unmatched: 5. Germline assignment: CDR1 MNHEY and CDR2 SMNVEV (reference sequence). The CDR3 extends over 13 amino acids. This CDR3 is CASRRSGDYEQYF. The CDR3 DNA reads as TGTGCCAGCAGGCGTAGCGGGGATTACGAGCAGTACTTC.

V usage is TRBV6-1 and J usage is TRBJ2-2; unclear D gene. This CDR3 comprises 13 residues. The V end lost 6 bases, the J end lost 0 bases, and 5 bases lay between the germline ends. Germline CDR1 and CDR2: MNHNS and SASEGT. CDR3 residues: CASRVSNTGELFF. The CDR3 DNA follows: TGTGCCAGCAGGGTCTCGAACACCGGGGAGCTGTTTTTT.

This chain links TRBV19 with TRBJ2-7; the D gene is possibly TRBD2 (5 bases). The length of the CDR3 is 15 residues. The germline gives CDR1 LNHDA, CDR2 SQIVND (reference sequence). Trimming took off 2 bases at V and 2 bases at J, with 13 bases between the two ends. The CDR3 reads CASSIRERRPYEQYF. CDR3 coding DNA: TGTGCCAGTAGTATACGGGAACGGCGGCCCTACGAGCAGTACTTC.

V is TRBV4-2 and J is TRBJ2-7; the D call may be TRBD1 or TRBD2 (5 bases each). This CDR3 has 17 amino acids. Trimming left V 0 bases short and J 0 bases short, with 15 bases between. Germline V CDR1 and CDR2: LGHNA, YNFKEQ. CDR3 sequence reads: CASSQDSMGRSSYEQYF. CDR3 bases: TGTGCCAGCAGCCAAGATAGCATGGGACGCAGCTCCTACGAGCAGTACTTC.

The chain combines TRBV7-6 with TRBJ2-7; 11 bases are a match to TRBD2. Germline CDR1 reads SGHVS; CDR2 reads FNYEAQ. The CDR3 is 14 amino acids. V gave up 4 bases and J gave up 7 bases; unmatched junction bases: 6. CDR3 bases: TGTGCCAGCAGCTCAGGACTAGCGGGCAAAGAGCAGTACTTC. Translating it yields CASSSGLAGKEQYF.

The chain recombines TRBV11-2 with TRBJ2-3; 7 bases agree with TRBD2. Losses at the gene ends were 3 bases for V and 6 bases for J; bases not matched to a gene: 6. The CDR3 loop spans 14 amino acids. From germline, CDR1 is SGHAT and CDR2 FQNNGV. CDR3 sequence (DNA): TGTGCCAGCAGCTTTTTTAGCGGGTTTGATACGCAGTATTTT. It specifies CASSFFSGFDTQYF. Together with reference TRBV11-2 and TRBJ2-3, the CDR3 gives the full variable domain: EAGVAQSPRYKIIEKRQSVAFWCNPISGHATLYWYQQILGQGPKLLIQFQNNGVVDDSQLPKDRFSAERLKGVDSTLKIQPAKLEDSAVYLCASSFFSGFDTQYFGPGTRLTVL.

As for this clone: Other nucleotide sequences in the sample specify the same CDR3. The genes are TRBV7-9 and TRBJ2-7; either TRBD1 or TRBD2 may fit D (5 bases each). Trimming cost V 5 bases and J 4 bases, with 12 bases left between them. Germline V gene lookup returns CDR1 SEHNR and CDR2 FQNEAQ (reference sequence). The CDR3 sequence is 13 residues long. The CDR3 reads CASSPRGGYEQYF. CDR3 coding DNA: TGTGCCAGCAGCCCCCGGGGCGGGTACGAGCAGTACTTC. The whole variable domain, filled in from reference TRBV7-9 and TRBJ2-7, reads DTGVSQNPRHKITKRGQNVTFRCDPISEHNRLYWYRQTLGQGPEFLTYFQNEAQLEKSRLLSDRFSAERPKGSFSTLEIQRTEQGDSAMYLCASSPRGGYEQYFGPGTRLTVT.

The chain couples TRBV7-9 to TRBJ1-4; D may be TRBD1 (6 bases). CDR1 and CDR2 from the germline V gene are SEHNR and FQNEAQ (reference sequence). The CDR3 totals 16 residues. Trimming left V 6 bases short and J 2 bases short, with 16 bases between. CDR3 residues: CASSYLKQGTNEKLFF. The CDR3 nucleotides are TGTGCCAGCAGTTACCTCAAACAGGGTACTAATGAAAAACTGTTTTTT.

The rearrangement links TRBV7-9 to TRBJ2-5; no definite D call. The CDR3 length is 13 residues. Looked up from germline, CDR1 is SEHNR and CDR2 is FQNEAQ (reference sequence). The V end lost 3 bases, the J end lost 1 base, and 6 bases lay between the germline ends. CDR3 residues: CASSFVSQETQYF. CDR3 nucleotides: TGTGCCAGCAGCTTTGTCTCCCAAGAGACCCAGTACTTC.

This clone came up a few times. This chain uses TRBV11-2 with TRBJ1-2; TRBD1 aligns across 7 bases. J gave up 7 bases and V 8 bases, and 7 bases lay outside the gene matches. Per germline, CDR1 SGHAT and CDR2 FQNNGV. The CDR3 length is 12 residues. The DNA for the CDR3 is TGTGCCAGCGTAGCGACAGGGACTGGCTACACCTTC. This codes for CASVATGTGYTF.

CDR3 sequence reads: CASSLLVGRGSYEQYF. The CDR3 nucleotides read TGTGCCAGCAGTCTATTGGTCGGCAGGGGCTCCTACGAGCAGTACTTC. The chain employs TRBV28 and TRBJ2-7, with D perhaps matching TRBD1 (6 bases). The CDR3 is 16 residues long. Germline V gene lookup returns CDR1 MDHEN and CDR2 SYDVKM. Trimming removed 5 bases from V and 0 bases from J, with 17 bases in between.

The rearrangement uses TRBV4-1 and TRBJ1-1; possible D gene TRBD1, 5 bases. Germline V gene data show CDR1 as MGHRA and CDR2 as YSYEKL. The CDR3 has 15 residues. Trimming took 0 bases from V and 6 from J, leaving 14 bases between them. This CDR3 reads CASSQEETGVSEAFF. DNA for the CDR3: TGCGCCAGCAGCCAAGAAGAAACGGGGGTTTCTGAAGCTTTCTTT.

V gene TRBV4-1 combines with J gene TRBJ2-7, with no clear D. Germline CDR1 MGHRA, CDR2 YSYEKL. V was shortened by 3 bases and J by 7 bases, with 19 bases between the two germline ends. This CDR3 contains 15 residues. In DNA, the CDR3 is TGCGCCAGCAGCCACACCCTCGGCTTTCCTCGAGAGCAGTACTTC. This encodes CASSHTLGFPREQYF.

This chain uses TRBV5-1 with TRBJ2-5; 8 nucleotides match TRBD1. CDR3 length: 15 amino acids. After removal of 4 bases from V and 2 bases from J, the junction contained 7 bases not matched to a gene. Germline CDR1 and CDR2: SGHRS and YFSETQ. Here the CDR3 DNA reads TGCGCCAGCAGCGCTATTAACAGGGGGCAAGAGACCCAGTACTTC. Residues: CASSAINRGQETQYF. Full variable domain (outside the CDR3, taken from reference TRBV5-1 and TRBJ2-5): KAGVTQTPRYLIKTRGQQVTLSCSPISGHRSVSWYQQTPGQGLQFLFEYFSETQRNKGNFPGRFSGRQFSNSRSEMNVSTLELGDSALYLCASSAINRGQETQYFGPGTRLLVL.

CDR3 DNA: TGCAGCGCCGGAAGGTTGCACAATGAGCAGTTCTTC. Translation: CSAGRLHNEQFF. The gene calls are TRBV29-1 and TRBJ2-1; D unresolved. Trimming cost V 7 bases and J 5 bases, with 12 bases left between them. This CDR3 region has 12 residues. Per the germline V gene, CDR1 is SQVTM and CDR2 is ANQGSEA.

The chain combines TRBV7-9 with TRBJ2-5; weak D call: TRBD2 (6 bases). The CDR3 has 14 residues. From germline, CDR1 is SEHNR and CDR2 FQNEAQ (reference sequence). Trimming stripped 6 bases from V and 3 bases from J, with 14 bases between. The CDR3 protein is CASRHGGLEETQYF. DNA for the CDR3: TGTGCCAGCAGACATGGGGGACTGGAAGAGACCCAGTACTTC.

The chain combines TRBV7-9 with TRBJ1-3, with a tentative D call TRBD1 (5 bases). With 7 bases removed from V and 4 bases from J, the gap between germline ends came to 17 bases. The CDR3 runs 15 residues. CDR1 is SEHNR and CDR2 is FQNEAQ in the germline V gene (reference sequence). The CDR3 protein is CASTAGGWSGNTIYF. CDR3 nucleotides: TGTGCCAGCACCGCGGGGGGATGGTCCGGAAACACCATATATTTT.

The chain employs TRBV4-3 and TRBJ2-7; 8 bases agree with TRBD2. The germline V gene encodes CDR1 LGHNA and CDR2 YSLEER. The CDR3 length is 17 residues. With 0 bases clipped from V and 0 bases from J, the junction kept 7 bases outside the gene matches. CDR3 DNA sequence: TGCGCCAGCAGCCAAGATTGGGAGCGGGAGTTCTCCTACGAGCAGTACTTC. This gives the protein CASSQDWEREFSYEQYF.

This chain uses TRBV19 with TRBJ1-5, with 7 bases lining up with TRBD1. Germline lookup yields CDR1 LNHDA and CDR2 SQIVND (reference sequence). The ends lost 4 bases at V and 3 bases at J; junction bases unmatched: 12. The CDR3 is made up of 17 amino acids. CDR3 sequence: CASSTSPTGVANQPQHF. CDR3 DNA: TGTGCCAGTAGTACCTCCCCTACAGGGGTGGCCAATCAGCCCCAGCATTTT.

The chain recombines TRBV27 with TRBJ2-1, with D unresolved. Germline V gives CDR1 MNHEY, CDR2 SMNVEV (reference sequence). V lost 3 bases and J 0 bases, leaving 12 bases between the germline ends. The CDR3 length is 16 residues. The CDR3 sequence: CASSFLPASSYNEQFF. The CDR3 DNA reads as TGTGCCAGCAGTTTTCTGCCTGCGAGCTCCTACAATGAGCAGTTCTTC.

The CDR3 sequence: CASSLSFMTLNYEQYF. The CDR3 DNA sequence: TGTGCCAGCAGTTTATCATTCATGACACTTAACTACGAGCAGTACTTC. The chain is built from TRBV27 and TRBJ2-7; D gene uncertain. There are 16 residues in the CDR3. Trimming removed 0 bases at V and 3 bases at J, with 15 bases between. Germline V gene sequence: CDR1 MNHEY, CDR2 SMNVEV (reference sequence).

This chain joins TRBV10-2 and TRBJ2-2, with a tentative D call TRBD2 (6 bases). The germline V and J ends were trimmed by 6 bases and 7 bases, with 15 bases remaining between them. This CDR3 comprises 14 residues. Germline assignment: CDR1 WSHSY and CDR2 SAAADI. CDR3 bases: TGCGCCAGCAGCCTCCTAGCGATTGACGGGGAGCTGTTTTTT. Amino acids: CASSLLAIDGELFF.

The CDR3 sequence is CASSQVDMSLNEQFF. The CDR3 DNA is TGTGCCAGCAGCCAAGTCGACATGTCCCTCAATGAGCAGTTCTTC. The chain joins TRBV4-2 to TRBJ2-1, with D unresolved. Germline V gives CDR1 LGHNA, CDR2 YNFKEQ. Trimming took off 1 base at V and 6 bases at J, with 13 bases between the two ends. The CDR3 totals 15 residues.

This chain connects TRBV6-5 to TRBJ1-2; 8 bases align to TRBD1. Trimming took 3 bases from V and 8 from J; bases not matched to a gene: 5. This CDR3 has 13 amino acids. Germline loops: CDR1 MNHEY, CDR2 SVGAGI. This CDR3 reads CASSYQGAGGYTF. The CDR3 bases are TGTGCCAGCAGTTATCAGGGGGCTGGAGGCTACACCTTC.